These 13 T cell receptor beta chains originate from one sample sequenced in a study of cytomegalovirus exposure and HLA in healthy donors. The PCR had 60 Vbeta and 13 Jbeta primers. Sequenced by immunoSEQ multiplex PCR; TCRdb stores in-frame clones only, minus some. Here the sample spans over 150,000 clones, more than 75% being singletons. Sequenced sample: PBMCs. The receptors shown here come from a man aged 30-40 years in good health and CMV-seropositive.

The V gene is TRBV11-2, the J gene TRBJ2-7; TRBD1 might be the D (5 bases). CDR1 and CDR2 (germline): SGHAT, FQNNGV. V lost 7 bases and J 1 base, leaving 11 bases between the germline ends. The CDR3 length is 13 residues. CDR3 in DNA: TGTGCCAGCAAGACAGAATGGTCCTACGAGCAGTACGTC. Protein sequence: CASKTEWSYEQYV.

The chain joins TRBV9 to TRBJ2-1, with 10 bases aligning to TRBD2. This CDR3 comprises 16 residues. Germline assignment: CDR1 SGDLS and CDR2 YYNGEE. V dropped 0 bases and J dropped 9; count of bases not matched to a gene: 9. CDR3 region: CASSVVSAGGQSEQFF. Written as DNA, the CDR3 is TGTGCCAGCAGCGTAGTCTCAGCGGGAGGGCAATCTGAGCAGTTCTTC.

The V gene is TRBV7-2, the J gene TRBJ2-1; weak D call: TRBD2 (5 bases). Germline CDR1 and CDR2: SGHTA and FQGNSA. Trimming took 1 base from V and 0 from J, leaving 7 bases between them. This CDR3 is 15 amino acids long. In nucleotides, the CDR3 is TGTGCCAGCAGCTTAGGGACTCACTCCTACAATGAGCAGTTCTTC. It specifies CASSLGTHSYNEQFF.

The gene calls are TRBV29-1 and TRBJ1-2; no firm D call. CDR1 and CDR2 from the germline V gene are SQVTM and ANQGSEA. V was pared by 1 base and J by 6 bases, with 9 bases between. The CDR3 loop spans 12 amino acids. The CDR3 protein is CSVEGTLDGYTF. In nucleotides, the CDR3 is TGCAGCGTTGAAGGCACATTGGATGGCTACACCTTC.

V and J are TRBV2 and TRBJ2-1, with 7 bases fitting TRBD2. The CDR3 runs 16 residues. Unmatched junction bases numbered 11, after V lost 3 bases and J lost 6 bases. Germline assignment: CDR1 SNHLY and CDR2 FYNNEI. CDR3 amino acids: CASSDLRAGASNEQFF. The CDR3 DNA sequence: TGTGCCAGCAGTGACCTTAGGGCGGGAGCGTCCAATGAGCAGTTCTTC.

The V call is TRBV5-4, the J call TRBJ1-1; 10 bases map to TRBD1. Germline CDR1 is SGHNT and CDR2 is YYREEE (reference sequence). This CDR3 is 15 amino acids long. The V segment lost 3 bases and the J segment 3 bases; nucleotides outside the gene matches: 5. DNA of the CDR3: TGTGCCAGCAGCTGGGACAGGGGTTGGGACACTGAAGCTTTCTTT. Its protein is CASSWDRGWDTEAFF.

V gene TRBV7-9 combines with J gene TRBJ1-2; 8 bases are a match to TRBD1. The CDR3 covers 14 residues. Germline values: CDR1 SEHNR, CDR2 FQNEAQ (reference sequence). Trimming removed 5 bases from V and 7 bases from J; junction bases left unmatched: 9. CDR3 nucleotides: TGTGCCAGCAGCCCCTACGGACAGGGAGGTGGCTACACCTTC. The encoded protein is CASSPYGQGGGYTF.

This clone occurred once. The CDR3 DNA follows: TGTGCCAGCAGTTTCCCAGGGGGCGCGCCAGAGACCCAGTACTTC. Translated, it gives CASSFPGGAPETQYF. V gene TRBV27 combines with J gene TRBJ2-5, with 8 bases identical to TRBD1. Germline assignment: CDR1 MNHEY and CDR2 SMNVEV (reference sequence). V lost 3 bases to trimming and J lost 4 bases; unmatched junction nucleotides: 7. This CDR3 is built from 15 residues.

The J gene is TRBJ2-1, the V gene TRBV6-5, with unresolved D. With 0 bases removed from V and 5 bases from J, the gap between germline ends came to 8 bases. Germline V CDR1 and CDR2: MNHEY, SVGAGI. The CDR3 has 14 residues. The CDR3 nucleotides read TGTGCCAGCAGTTACTCGCGTCCGGACAATGAGCAGTTCTTC. Amino acid sequence: CASSYSRPDNEQFF.

The CDR3 DNA reads as TGTGCCAGCAGTTTTCAGGACAGGGACCACGAGCAGTACGTC. This encodes CASSFQDRDHEQYV. V and J are TRBV27 and TRBJ2-7; 8 nucleotides match TRBD1. Germline V gives CDR1 MNHEY, CDR2 SMNVEV (reference sequence). The CDR3 contains 14 residues. The V and J ends lost 3 bases and 5 bases, in that order; junction bases with no gene match: 6.

This sequence joins TRBV30 and TRBJ2-3, with 9 bases that match TRBD1. This CDR3 is 17 amino acids long. CDR1 and CDR2 (germline): GTSNPN, SVGIG (reference sequence). The J segment lost 0 bases and the V segment lost 8 bases, leaving 15 bases of the junction unmatched. The CDR3: CAKGQGKVSQSTDTQYF. In DNA, the CDR3 is TGTGCCAAGGGACAGGGTAAAGTCTCACAAAGCACAGATACGCAGTATTTT.

V and J are TRBV19 and TRBJ2-1; tentative D call: TRBD2 (5 bases). In germline, CDR1 is LNHDA, CDR2 SQIVND (reference sequence). Trimming shortened V by 4 bases and J by 0 bases, and 13 bases separated the two germline ends. The CDR3 has 16 amino acids. In nucleotides, the CDR3 is TGTGCCAGTAGTAGCCAGGACTTTAGCTCCTACAATGAGCAGTTCTTC. It encodes CASSSQDFSSYNEQFF.

The chain joins TRBV5-1 to TRBJ1-5; perhaps TRBD1 as D (5 bases). Germline V lookup: CDR1 SGHRS, CDR2 YFSETQ. V lost 1 base to trimming and J lost 5 bases, with 13 bases between them. This CDR3 has 15 residues. The CDR3 DNA reads as TGCGCCAGCAGCTTGACGGGACCGGGGGATCAGCCCCAGCATTTT. Its protein product is CASSLTGPGDQPQHF.